A single sample is the source of the 9 T cell receptor beta chains below, sequenced in a study of beta chain features in type 1 diabetes (dated by TCRdb to the late 2010s). The receptor library was made with the immunoSEQ multiplex PCR assay. The entire isolated RNA was reverse transcribed using the High Capacity cDNA Reverse Transcription Kit, and thus expressed TCRB transcripts were sequenced. Not all clones reach the TCRdb copy of this immuneACCESS table, which keeps in-frame sequences only. Checked studies attribute under half of the gap to unresolved V genes and leave the rest unexplained. A total of hundreds of thousands of clones appear in this sample, 25% to 35% of them only once. About 0.06% of the sample lies in the top ten. The sample consisted of naive CD4+ T cells from blood. The meaning of the sample's cell subset or site label: true naive CD4+ T cells. These TCRs come from a man between 18 and 29 years old in good health.

The rearrangement uses TRBV25-1 and TRBJ1-5, with D unresolved. The V end was cut by 7 bases, the J end by 0 bases, with 10 bases between. This CDR3 region has 14 residues. CDR1 is MGHDK, CDR2 SYGVNS, per germline. CDR3 coding DNA: TGTGCCAGCACCCCGCTCGGTAGCAATCAGCCCCAGCATTTT. Translating gives CASTPLGSNQPQHF.

This clone was detected a few times. This chain uses TRBV7-9 with TRBJ2-7; 7 bases are a match to TRBD2. Germline CDR1 is SEHNR and CDR2 is FQNEAQ (reference sequence). Trimming at V came to 6 bases and at J to 3 bases, leaving 11 bases not matched to a gene. This CDR3 is built from 15 residues. CDR3: CASRPERDTLYEQYF. The CDR3 bases are TGTGCCAGCAGGCCAGAGCGGGATACCCTCTACGAGCAGTACTTC.

The chain uses TRBV28 and TRBJ2-3; the D is unclear. Germline loops: CDR1 MDHEN, CDR2 SYDVKM. CDR3 length: 12 residues. V gave up 6 bases and J gave up 5 bases, with 9 bases separating them. CDR3 protein: CASSSILDTQYF. In DNA form, the CDR3 reads TGTGCCAGCAGCTCTATCCTAGATACGCAGTATTTT.

The chain joins TRBV20-1 to TRBJ1-2; no clear D gene. V was cut by 5 bases and J by 6 bases, with 7 bases left in between. This CDR3 spans 10 amino acids. Germline V CDR1 and CDR2: DFQATT, SNEGSKA (reference sequence). The CDR3 loop is CSARLHGYTF. The CDR3 DNA follows: TGCAGTGCTCGTCTACATGGCTACACCTTC.

This clone turned up a few times. The chain is built from TRBV7-9 and TRBJ2-7, with 11 bases aligning to TRBD2. Germline V gene data show CDR1 as SEHNR and CDR2 as FQNEAQ (reference sequence). The ends lost 8 bases at V and 1 base at J; junction bases unmatched: 7. The CDR3 contains 15 residues. The DNA of the CDR3 is TGTGCCAGCCACCTTTTAGCGGGAGGGTCCTACGAGCAGTACTTC. It yields the protein CASHLLAGGSYEQYF.

The chain has TRBV30 and TRBJ1-5; 8 bases agree with TRBD1. V shed 5 bases and J 5 bases; nucleotides not matched to a gene: 2. The CDR3 extends over 12 amino acids. The germline gives CDR1 GTSNPN, CDR2 SVGIG (reference sequence). DNA of the CDR3: TGTGCCTGGGACAGGGGTTATCAGCCCCAGCATTTT. It codes for CAWDRGYQPQHF.

This rearrangement joins TRBV5-4 to TRBJ1-2; 10 nucleotides agree with TRBD1. The CDR3 runs 14 residues. V shed 3 bases, J shed 1 base, and the junction held 0 bases outside the gene matches. Germline V gene lookup returns CDR1 SGHNT and CDR2 YYREEE (reference sequence). The DNA for the CDR3 is TGTGCCAGCAGCTGGGACAGGGGTAACTATGGCTACACCTTC. Translated: CASSWDRGNYGYTF.

This clone occurred many times. The V call is TRBV7-2, the J call TRBJ2-3; 11 bases agree with TRBD2. The CDR3 has 15 amino acids. J was trimmed by 5 bases and V by 2 bases; bases with no gene match: 3. Germline-derived CDR1 and CDR2 are SGHTA and FQGNSA. The CDR3 sequence: CASSLSLAGGDTQYF. DNA of the CDR3: TGTGCCAGCAGCTTAAGCCTAGCGGGAGGAGATACGCAGTATTTT.

The chain carries TRBV29-1 and TRBJ2-1; possibly TRBD2 for D (6 bases). The CDR3 is 15 residues long. Trimming cost V 0 bases and J 3 bases, with 12 bases left between them. Per germline, CDR1 SQVTM and CDR2 ANQGSEA. The CDR3 here is CSVEDGLASYNEQFF. CDR3 nucleotides: TGCAGCGTTGAAGATGGGCTAGCGAGCTACAATGAGCAGTTCTTC.